Following are 8 T cell receptor beta chains from one sample sequenced in a study of naive and memory T cell subsets. The beta constant-region primer was an equimolar mix of two oligonucleotides covering TRBC1 and TRBC2. The ligated cDNA underwent four PCR rounds using SP2 and nested alpha and beta constant-region primers. TCRdb used MiXCR to reprocess the UMI-ligation and nested PCR reads, holding one entry per CDR3 protein. The table shows roughly 150,000 distinct CDR3 sequences, with about 23% occurring only once. These receptors' antigens are unknown. Study observations and caveats: A few larger clonotypes appeared in naive repertoires, especially CD8, possibly memory cells re-expressing CD45RA.

Sequencing input: naive CD4+ T cells from blood. These receptors were obtained from a human donor in good health.

This clonotype was picked up many times. The chain recombines TRBV29-1 with TRBJ2-1; D possibly corresponds to TRBD2 (6 bases). Per germline, CDR1 SQVTM and CDR2 ANQGSEA. Trimming cost V 3 bases and J 6 bases, with 12 bases left between them. The length of the CDR3 is 13 residues. The CDR3 region has the DNA TGCAGCGTTGAGCGACTAGAAACCAATGAGCAGTTCTTC. Its protein product is CSVERLETNEQFF.

The chain employs TRBV7-9 and TRBJ2-1; 12 nucleotides agree with TRBD2. The CDR3 contains 15 residues. V lost 5 bases and J lost 5; bases outside the gene matches: 4. From germline, CDR1 is SEHNR and CDR2 FQNEAQ (reference sequence). CDR3 nucleotides: TGTGCCAGCAGCCCGACTAGCGGGAGACACAATGAGCAGTTCTTC. Its translation is CASSPTSGRHNEQFF.

The rearrangement joins TRBV28 to TRBJ1-2; perhaps TRBD1 as D (6 bases). The CDR3 spans 13 residues. V was shortened by 8 bases and J by 4 bases, with 14 bases between the two germline ends. Germline V CDR1 and CDR2: MDHEN, SYDVKM. CDR3 in amino acids: CASAAGDRYGYTF. CDR3 nucleotides: TGTGCCAGCGCAGCAGGGGACCGCTATGGCTACACCTTC.

This clonotype was recorded a few times. J is TRBJ1-5 and V is TRBV12-3 or TRBV12-4, with 9 bases that match TRBD1. J was trimmed by 6 bases and V by 6 bases; bases with no gene match: 12. This CDR3 contains 16 residues. The CDR3 DNA reads TGTGCCAGCAGACCATCCACGGGACAGGGTTTTCAGCCCCAGCATTTT. Translation gives CASRPSTGQGFQPQHF.

This clonotype was counted many times. V is TRBV10-2 and J is TRBJ2-7; unclear D gene. The CDR3 contains 11 residues. In germline, CDR1 is WSHSY, CDR2 SAAADI. The germline V and J ends were trimmed by 4 bases and 3 bases, with 4 bases remaining between them. This CDR3 reads CASSGDYEQYF. In nucleotides, the CDR3 is TGCGCCAGCAGTGGGGACTACGAGCAGTACTTC.

This clonotype was detected once. V and J are TRBV20-1 and TRBJ2-7, with 14 bases lining up with TRBD2. The CDR3 has 15 residues. CDR1 is DFQATT and CDR2 is SNEGSKA in the germline V gene (reference sequence). V dropped 5 bases and J dropped 6; count of bases not matched to a gene: 9. The CDR3 loop is CSALSTSGRAGEQYF. The CDR3 coding sequence is TGCAGTGCTCTATCGACTAGCGGGAGGGCAGGCGAGCAGTACTTC.

CDR3 nucleotides: TGCAGCGTACTTAGAGTGGCAAACACTGAAGCTTTCTTT. It yields the protein CSVLRVANTEAFF. The genes are TRBV29-1 and TRBJ1-1; no clear D gene. This CDR3 contains 13 residues. Germline-derived CDR1 and CDR2 are SQVTM and ANQGSEA. The V end lost 6 bases, the J end lost 2 bases, and 13 bases lay between the germline ends.

V usage is TRBV3-1 and J usage is TRBJ1-1; the D gene is possibly TRBD1 (5 bases). V was shortened by 2 bases and J by 5 bases, with 15 bases between the two germline ends. CDR3 length: 15 amino acids. Per germline, CDR1 LGHDT and CDR2 YNNKEL (reference sequence). The CDR3 bases are TGTGCCAGCAGCCAAAGGGGATTGATGAGGACTGAAGCTTTCTTT. Encoded protein: CASSQRGLMRTEAFF.